Below, 20 T cell receptor beta chains from the same sample are listed, as sequenced in a study of T cells in Graves' hyperthyroidism and ophthalmopathy. RNA transcripts provided the source from which TCR beta CDR3 regions were amplified. HTBI primers were used for first-round RT-PCR of the TCR CDR3. Each CDR3 protein is one row after TCRdb ran MiXCR on the multiplex PCR reads. The table shows approximately 520,000 distinct CDR3 sequences, with about 24% occurring only once. Sequencing was done on a sample of blood. These receptors were collected from a woman between 25 and 40 years old with Graves' ophthalmopathy.

This clonotype was counted at least ten times. CDR3 DNA: TGTGCCAGCAGTGGAGCGGGACAGAGCTCCTACGAGCAGTACTTC. It encodes CASSGAGQSSYEQYF. The rearrangement joins TRBV2 to TRBJ2-7; the D gene could be TRBD1 or TRBD2 (7 bases each). V lost 4 bases, J lost 0 bases, and 13 bases lay in between. The CDR3 is 15 amino acids. Germline lookup yields CDR1 SNHLY and CDR2 FYNNEI.

This chain links TRBV6-5 with TRBJ1-6; D not resolved. Trimming left V 2 bases short and J 10 bases short, with 12 bases between. The germline V gene encodes CDR1 MNHEY and CDR2 SVGAGI. This CDR3 contains 14 residues. CDR3 amino acids: CASSYTRAGSPLHF. Written as DNA, the CDR3 is TGTGCCAGCAGTTACACGAGAGCGGGATCACCCCTCCACTTT.

The chain employs TRBV6-1 and TRBJ1-2, with D maybe TRBD1 (6 bases). CDR1 is MNHNS and CDR2 is SASEGT in the germline V gene. The CDR3 runs to 17 residues. The V gene lost 8 bases and the J gene lost 6 bases, with 28 bases spanning the gap. The CDR3 DNA sequence: TGTGCCAGCTTCGGACGGCTGGATCGGGAGGGGGGGAATGGCTACACCTTC. Its translation: CASFGRLDREGGNGYTF.

This clonotype was found many times. The chain joins TRBV12-3 or TRBV12-4 to TRBJ1-3; D possibly corresponds to TRBD1 (5 bases). The ends were cut back, 5 bases at V and 0 bases at J, with 11 bases in the middle. The CDR3 is 15 residues long. The CDR3 region has the DNA TGTGCCAGCAGTCCGCAGGGCCTCTCTGGAAACACCATATATTTT. As protein: CASSPQGLSGNTIYF.

At least ten counts were recorded for this clonotype. The rearrangement links TRBV2 to TRBJ1-2; a possible D gene is TRBD1 (5 bases). V dropped 3 bases and J dropped 4 bases, with 12 bases sitting between them. The CDR3 is 14 residues long. Germline values: CDR1 SNHLY, CDR2 FYNNEI. CDR3 sequence (DNA): TGTGCCAGCAGTGACCAGGACACGTTCTATGGCTACACCTTC. As protein: CASSDQDTFYGYTF.

This clonotype was seen repeatedly, ten times or more. Here the CDR3 omits its conserved ending phenylalanine or tryptophan, so a read error is the likely source. The chain combines TRBV27 with TRBJ1-1, with TRBD1 as a possible D gene (6 bases). V lost 3 bases to trimming and J lost 0 bases, with 11 bases between them. CDR1 and CDR2 from the germline V gene are MNHEY and SMNVEV (reference sequence). CDR3 length: 15 residues. As DNA, the CDR3 is TGTGCCAGCAGTTTGACAGGAGGATTGAACACTGAAGCTTTCTCT. Its translation: CASSLTGGLNTEAFS.

This clonotype came up many times. This sequence joins TRBV12-3 or TRBV12-4 and TRBJ2-5, with 7 positions matching TRBD2. This CDR3 is 15 amino acids long. Trimming removed 6 bases from V and 5 bases from J; junction bases left unmatched: 12. CDR3: CASSDPGGRGETQYF. The CDR3, as DNA: TGTGCCAGCAGCGACCCCGGGGGGAGGGGTGAGACCCAGTACTTC.

This sequence joins TRBV4-1 and TRBJ1-3; TRBD1 might be the D (5 bases). Trimming took off 4 bases at V and 0 bases at J, with 13 bases between the two ends. The CDR3 is made up of 16 amino acids. CDR1 is MGHRA, CDR2 YSYEKL, per germline. CDR3 protein: CASSPGDGSSGNTIYF. The CDR3 DNA sequence: TGCGCCAGCAGCCCGGGGGACGGATCCTCTGGAAACACCATATATTTT.

This clonotype was detected ten times or more. The gene calls are TRBV6-2 or TRBV6-3 and TRBJ2-3, with D unclear. This CDR3 is built from 13 residues. CDR1 and CDR2 from the germline V gene are MNHEY and SVGEGT. The V gene lost 6 bases and the J gene lost 6 bases, with 13 bases spanning the gap. The CDR3 coding sequence is TGTGCCAGCAGGACAACAACCAAGGATACGCAGTATTTT. This codes for CASRTTTKDTQYF.

This clonotype was seen repeatedly, ten times or more. The chain links TRBV19 to TRBJ1-1, with D perhaps TRBD1 (6 bases). Germline V gene data show CDR1 as LNHDA and CDR2 as SQIVND (reference sequence). CDR3 length: 17 residues. V dropped 6 bases and J dropped 0 bases, with 20 bases sitting between them. The CDR3, as DNA: TGTGCCAGTAGGCCGGGACACTCAAAACCTTTGAACACTGAAGCTTTCTTT. It specifies CASRPGHSKPLNTEAFF.

In its sample, this clonotype was seen many times. The CDR3 region is CASSLFLRGGGETQYF. The DNA of the CDR3 is TGTGCCAGCAGTTTGTTCTTGCGGGGGGGCGGAGAGACCCAGTACTTC. The chain uses TRBV28 and TRBJ2-5, with TRBD2 identical over 9 bases. Germline loops: CDR1 MDHEN, CDR2 SYDVKM. This CDR3 region has 16 residues. Trimming at V came to 3 bases and at J to 4 bases, leaving 9 bases not matched to a gene.

This clonotype was counted at least ten times. The rearrangement uses TRBV29-1 and TRBJ2-7, with D possibly being TRBD1 or TRBD2 (5 bases each). The germline CDR1 and CDR2 sequences are SQVTM and ANQGSEA. With 6 bases removed from V and 6 bases from J, the gap between germline ends came to 21 bases. CDR3 length equals 14 residues. The CDR3 is CSVIGETVTGEQYF. CDR3 coding DNA: TGCAGCGTAATAGGGGAGACAGTAACTGGCGAGCAGTACTTC.

This clonotype showed up many times. The chain uses TRBV12-3 or TRBV12-4 and TRBJ2-7; D may correspond to TRBD1 or TRBD2 (5 bases each). The CDR3 consists of 14 residues. Between the trimmed V and J ends, which lost 1 base and 3 bases, there was a span of 10 bases. CDR3 protein: CASSLGGFGYEQYF. CDR3 sequence (DNA): TGTGCCAGCAGTTTAGGGGGGTTCGGCTACGAGCAGTACTTC.

The V and J genes are TRBV13 and TRBJ2-7; TRBD1 matches 7 bases. The length of the CDR3 is 14 residues. Trimming cost V 5 bases and J 4 bases; bases outside gene matches: 8. CDR1 and CDR2 (germline): PRHDT, FYEKMQ (reference sequence). CDR3 DNA: TGTGCCAGCAGCCCGGCCGCCAGGGGGTACGAGCAGTACTTC. This encodes CASSPAARGYEQYF.

J is TRBJ1-1 and V is TRBV15; D is uncertain. This CDR3 comprises 14 residues. Trimming cost V 4 bases and J 1 base, with 10 bases left between them. CDR1 is LNHNV and CDR2 is YYDKDF in the germline V gene (reference sequence). The chain's CDR3 is CATSTFRGNTEAFF. Written as DNA, the CDR3 is TGTGCCACCAGCACGTTCCGGGGGAACACTGAAGCTTTCTTT.

This clonotype was detected ten times or more. The chain employs TRBV6-2 or TRBV6-3 and TRBJ1-1; 8 bases line up with TRBD1. The V gene's germline CDR1 is MNHEY and CDR2 SVGEGT. This CDR3 contains 14 residues. V shed 6 bases and J 4 bases; nucleotides not matched to a gene: 7. Here the CDR3 DNA reads TGTGCCAGCAGCTCGACAGGGGTTGGCACTGAAGCTTTCTTT. The encoded protein is CASSSTGVGTEAFF.

The chain is built from TRBV20-1 and TRBJ2-7; D assignment may be TRBD1 or TRBD2 (6 bases each). V shed 3 bases and J shed 4 bases, with 13 bases lying between them. Germline V gene lookup returns CDR1 DFQATT and CDR2 SNEGSKA (reference sequence). This CDR3 region has 13 residues. In DNA form, the CDR3 reads TGCAGTGCTAGTAGGGGGGCCCAATACGAGCAGTACTTC. It encodes CSASRGAQYEQYF.

This clonotype showed up just a few times. This chain uses TRBV18 with TRBJ2-6; D is ambiguous. Trimming removed 3 bases from V and 11 bases from J, with 8 bases in between. Germline V lookup: CDR1 KGHSH, CDR2 LQKENI. The CDR3 extends over 12 amino acids. CDR3 nucleotide sequence: TGTGCCAGCTCACCTCTTGGCGACGTCCTGACTTTC. Translation: CASSPLGDVLTF.

This chain joins TRBV27 and TRBJ2-7; 8 bases line up with TRBD2. This CDR3 has 15 amino acids. Germline-derived CDR1 and CDR2 are MNHEY and SMNVEV (reference sequence). V gave up 3 bases and J gave up 3 bases; unmatched junction bases: 7. This CDR3 is CASSLGLGIVYEQYF. The CDR3 DNA reads as TGTGCCAGCAGTTTGGGACTAGGAATCGTCTACGAGCAGTACTTC.

This clonotype was observed at least ten times. The chain links TRBV12-3 or TRBV12-4 to TRBJ2-7; TRBD1 is a possible D gene (5 bases). This CDR3 is 21 amino acids long. Trimming stripped 3 bases from V and 0 bases from J, with 30 bases between. CDR3 sequence reads: CASSLRQGHLKHTLSSYEQYF. The CDR3 bases are TGTGCCAGCAGTTTGAGGCAGGGTCACCTAAAACATACCCTGAGCTCCTACGAGCAGTACTTC.